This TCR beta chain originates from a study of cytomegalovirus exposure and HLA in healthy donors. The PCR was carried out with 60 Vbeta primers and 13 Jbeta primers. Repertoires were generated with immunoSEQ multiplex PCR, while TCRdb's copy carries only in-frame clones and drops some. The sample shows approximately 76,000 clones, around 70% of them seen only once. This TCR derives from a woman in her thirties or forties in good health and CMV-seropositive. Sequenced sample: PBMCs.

CDR3 DNA: TGTGCCAGCACCCCCCGGGACTCTGAGCAGTTCTTC. Translated, it gives CASTPRDSEQFF. The chain has TRBV7-2 and TRBJ2-1, with a weak D call TRBD2 (6 bases). Per germline, CDR1 SGHTA and CDR2 FQGNSA. The germline V and J ends were trimmed by 7 bases and 9 bases, with 13 bases remaining between them. This CDR3 comprises 12 residues.